The 16 T cell receptor beta chains below come from one sample, sequenced in a study of human T cells and chemical hapten exposure. TCRdb itself ran the RACE reads through MiXCR, one entry per CDR3 protein. This repertoire shows some 91,000 distinct CDR3 sequences, roughly 27% found once; its top ten account for 9% to 12%. The time point: patch test 3, about 24 weeks after DPC sensitization. Specified treatment: therapeutic diphenylcyclopropenone sensitization with weekly scalp DPC. The material was whole blood, obtained in connection with sensitization to the hapten diphenylcyclopropenone (DPC). The origin of the receptors is a man aged 35-49 years with alopecia areata. Some clones in this sample may be carry-over from other donors' samples.

The chain is built from TRBV12-3 or TRBV12-4 and TRBJ2-3; D may be TRBD2 (6 bases). Trimming shortened V by 7 bases and J by 1 base, and 12 bases separated the two germline ends. The CDR3 length is 14 residues. CDR3 DNA sequence: TGTGCCAGCAAACGTAGCGGCCGCACAGATACGCAGTATTTT. Translating gives CASKRSGRTDTQYF.

The genes are TRBV12-3 or TRBV12-4 and TRBJ2-1; 14 bases align to TRBD2. Trimming cost V 6 bases and J 3 bases; bases outside gene matches: 4. This CDR3 is 16 amino acids long. The CDR3 DNA reads as TGTGCCAGCAGCTCGGGACTAGCGGGAGTCTACAATGAGCAGTTCTTC. It specifies CASSSGLAGVYNEQFF.

The chain joins TRBV18 to TRBJ2-7, with D maybe TRBD2 (5 bases). CDR3 size: 14 residues. The germline V gene encodes CDR1 KGHSH and CDR2 LQKENI. The V end lost 2 bases, the J end lost 1 base, and 9 bases lay between the germline ends. The CDR3 here is CASSPNRGSYEQYF. The CDR3 coding sequence is TGTGCCAGCTCACCAAATCGGGGTTCCTACGAGCAGTACTTC.

This clonotype was detected a few times. The chain recombines TRBV20-1 with TRBJ2-7; the D is unclear. Germline V CDR1 and CDR2: DFQATT, SNEGSKA (reference sequence). CDR3 size: 12 residues. Trimming removed 3 bases from V and 5 bases from J, with 11 bases in between. CDR3 in amino acids: CSASGMSDEQYF. For the CDR3, the DNA is TGCAGTGCTAGCGGTATGAGCGACGAGCAGTACTTC.

Only a few counts were recorded for this clonotype. J is TRBJ2-1 and V is TRBV2; 10 bases are a match to TRBD1. CDR1 and CDR2 (germline): SNHLY, FYNNEI. The CDR3 totals 15 residues. V lost 9 bases and J lost 3; bases outside the gene matches: 8. The CDR3 DNA sequence: TGTGCCAGTACTACCGGGACAGGGGTCTACAATGAGCAGTTCTTC. This sequence encodes CASTTGTGVYNEQFF.

The chain employs TRBV27 and TRBJ2-3; 7 positions agree with TRBD2. Germline V gene lookup returns CDR1 MNHEY and CDR2 SMNVEV (reference sequence). The CDR3 covers 13 residues. V lost 6 bases and J lost 2; bases outside the gene matches: 2. The CDR3 DNA follows: TGTGCCAGCAGCGGACTAGTCACAGATACGCAGTATTTT. It codes for CASSGLVTDTQYF.

Only a few counts were recorded for this clonotype. The gene calls are TRBV6-5 and TRBJ2-3, with D possibly TRBD2 on 5 matching bases. Germline loops: CDR1 MNHEY, CDR2 SVGAGI. The CDR3 length is 16 residues. V was cut by 8 bases and J by 1 base, with 19 bases left in between. CDR3 in amino acids: CASGSKVAPRTDTQYF. The CDR3 region has the DNA TGTGCCAGCGGGTCCAAGGTAGCGCCTCGCACAGATACGCAGTATTTT.

The gene calls are TRBV20-1 and TRBJ1-6; 7 bases align to TRBD1. V lost 6 bases, J lost 7 bases, and 6 bases stayed unmatched. This CDR3 spans 13 amino acids. CDR1 and CDR2 (germline): DFQATT, SNEGSKA (reference sequence). The CDR3 DNA is TGCAGTGCCAGACAGGGTTTCAATTCACCCCTCCACTTT. Translation gives CSARQGFNSPLHF.

The chain links TRBV7-2 to TRBJ2-7; D unresolved. Trimming removed 3 bases at V and 2 bases at J, with 11 bases between. This CDR3 is built from 14 residues. CDR1 and CDR2 (germline): SGHTA, FQGNSA. CDR3 sequence reads: CASSFPGLPYEQYF. CDR3 nucleotide sequence: TGTGCCAGCAGCTTCCCCGGGCTACCCTACGAGCAGTACTTC. Variable domain in full (rest from reference TRBV7-2 and TRBJ2-7): GAGVSQSPSNKVTEKGKDVELRCDPISGHTALYWYRQSLGQGLEFLIYFQGNSAPDKSGLPSDRFSAERTGGSVSTLTIQRTQQEDSAVYLCASSFPGLPYEQYFGPGTRLTVT.

This clonotype was detected only a few times. The V call is TRBV7-3, the J call TRBJ2-7, with 7 bases fitting TRBD1. This CDR3 contains 13 residues. Germline CDR1 is SGHTA and CDR2 is FQGTGA. Trimming cost V 3 bases and J 8 bases; bases outside gene matches: 7. CDR3 protein: CASSFKGGQQQYF. CDR3 coding DNA: TGTGCCAGCAGCTTTAAAGGGGGCCAGCAGCAGTACTTC. The full variable domain, completed using reference TRBV7-3 and TRBJ2-7, is GAGVSQTPSNKVTEKGKYVELRCDPISGHTALYWYRQSLGQGPEFLIYFQGTGAADDSGLPNDRFFAVRPEGSVSTLKIQRTERGDSAVYLCASSFKGGQQQYFGPGTRLTVT.

The chain joins TRBV12-3 or TRBV12-4 to TRBJ2-2; D may be TRBD2 (6 bases). The V and J ends lost 9 bases and 6 bases respectively, with 11 bases between them. The CDR3 contains 12 residues. The CDR3 is CASRAGAGELFF. In DNA, the CDR3 is TGTGCCAGTAGAGCGGGCGCCGGGGAGCTGTTTTTT.

The chain recombines TRBV6-6 with TRBJ2-5; 7 bases line up with TRBD1. V shed 6 bases, J shed 2 bases, and the junction held 15 bases outside the gene matches. The CDR3 spans 17 residues. Germline CDR1 MNHNY, CDR2 SVGAGI (reference sequence). The CDR3 sequence is CASSQLILTGEQETQYF. The CDR3 DNA follows: TGTGCCAGCAGCCAGCTGATACTTACAGGGGAACAAGAGACCCAGTACTTC.

The chain couples TRBV7-9 to TRBJ2-1, with TRBD2 identical over 9 bases. Germline V CDR1 and CDR2: SEHNR, FQNEAQ (reference sequence). V lost 4 bases to trimming and J lost 0 bases; unmatched junction nucleotides: 4. CDR3 length: 16 amino acids. CDR3: CASSSSGTSSYNEQFF. The CDR3 DNA reads as TGTGCCAGCAGCTCTAGCGGGACTTCCTCCTACAATGAGCAGTTCTTC.

This clonotype was detected only a few times. V usage is TRBV20-1 and J usage is TRBJ2-3, with 9 bases identical to TRBD2. V gave up 2 bases and J gave up 6 bases; unmatched junction bases: 12. This CDR3 comprises 16 residues. The V gene's germline CDR1 is DFQATT and CDR2 SNEGSKA (reference sequence). CDR3 DNA sequence: TGCAGTGCTAGAATCCCGATCGGGCGGGAGGGGGATACGCAGTATTTT. This translates into CSARIPIGREGDTQYF.

This clonotype was seen more than once but under ten times. The rearrangement links TRBV20-1 to TRBJ1-2; unclear D gene. The CDR3 length is 13 residues. Trimming took 6 bases from V and 10 from J, leaving 21 bases between them. Per the germline V gene, CDR1 is DFQATT and CDR2 is SNEGSKA (reference sequence). DNA for the CDR3: TGCAGTGCCGCTCTCAAGGGAAAGAGAGACTACACCTTC. It codes for CSAALKGKRDYTF.

This clonotype was seen just once. This chain uses TRBV9 with TRBJ1-4; D gene ambiguous. The CDR3 extends over 14 amino acids. The germline CDR1 and CDR2 sequences are SGDLS and YYNGEE. Trimming took 4 bases from V and 7 from J, leaving 14 bases between them. CDR3 bases: TGTGCCAGCAGCCCCCTTGGATTTAGTGAAAAACTGTTTTTT. Protein: CASSPLGFSEKLFF.